These 15 T cell receptor beta chains were all obtained from the same sample, sequenced in a study of circulating tumor DNA in untreated peripheral T-cell lymphoma. Libraries were prepared by immunoSEQ multiplex PCR; TCRdb keeps only in-frame clonotypes and omits some of them. The sample includes several thousand clones, roughly 80% of them seen just once. The specimen was tumor tissue. These receptors all come from a human donor with peripheral T-cell lymphoma.

Points on this clone: One end of the junction fails to match germline, which may point to a read error. This chain joins TRBV19 and TRBJ1-6, with D perhaps TRBD1 (5 bases). CDR1 LNHDA and CDR2 SQIVND come from the germline V gene (reference sequence). This CDR3 spans 14 amino acids. In nucleotides, the CDR3 is TGTGCCAGTTACGACAGCTCCTATAATTCACTCCTCCACTTT. Its translation is CASYDSSYNSLLHF.

The chain recombines TRBV5-1 with TRBJ2-1; 7 nucleotides align to TRBD2. Per germline, CDR1 SGHRS and CDR2 YFSETQ. The V segment lost 4 bases and the J segment 8 bases; nucleotides outside the gene matches: 9. The CDR3 sequence is 14 residues long. The DNA of the CDR3 is TGCGCCAGCAGCCAAGTGGGAGGGGCCCATGAGCAGTTCTTC. As protein: CASSQVGGAHEQFF. The entire variable domain, with the rest obtained from reference TRBV5-1 and TRBJ2-1, is as follows: KAGVTQTPRYLIKTRGQQVTLSCSPISGHRSVSWYQQTPGQGLQFLFEYFSETQRNKGNFPGRFSGRQFSNSRSEMNVSTLELGDSALYLCASSQVGGAHEQFFGPGTRLTVL.

CDR3 nucleotides: TGTGCCAACGGCAGGGGTTTAAACACTGAAGCTTTCTTT. Its translation is CANGRGLNTEAFF. The chain recombines TRBV10-3 with TRBJ1-1, with a possible D match to TRBD1 (6 bases). Germline V gene sequence: CDR1 ENHRY, CDR2 SYGVKD. The CDR3 is 13 amino acids. Trimming pared 10 bases from V and 2 bases from J, leaving 14 bases between.

The genes are TRBV2 and TRBJ1-1; no clear D gene. V was shortened by 3 bases and J by 13 bases, with 18 bases between the two germline ends. The CDR3 is made up of 13 amino acids. Germline V gene lookup returns CDR1 SNHLY and CDR2 FYNNEI. CDR3 sequence: CASSDPSLSVGFF. CDR3 nucleotides: TGTGCCAGCAGTGATCCCAGTCTCTCTGTTGGTTTCTTT.

The sample holds a few counts of this clone. The CDR3 reads CASSEYANGANVLTF. In nucleotides, the CDR3 is TGTGCCAGCAGTGAATACGCGAACGGGGCCAACGTCCTGACTTTC. The V and J genes are TRBV25-1 and TRBJ2-6; D call uncertain. The germline gives CDR1 MGHDK, CDR2 SYGVNS. V was shortened by 0 bases and J by 4 bases, with 7 bases between the two germline ends. The CDR3 extends over 15 amino acids.

Here the CDR3 reads CATSDRGGAAFF. Written as DNA, the CDR3 is TGTGCCACCAGCGACCGGGGGGGTGCAGCTTTCTTT. This chain connects TRBV27 to TRBJ1-1, with D tentatively TRBD1 (5 bases). Between the trimmed V and J ends, which lost 10 bases and 10 bases, there was a span of 19 bases. The germline CDR1 and CDR2 sequences are MNHEY and SMNVEV (reference sequence). CDR3 length: 12 amino acids.

The gene calls are TRBV12-5 and TRBJ2-3, with a possible D match to TRBD1 (6 bases). Trimming cost V 2 bases and J 11 bases, with 14 bases left between them. The length of the CDR3 is 13 residues. CDR1 is LGHNT, CDR2 FRNRAP, per germline. The CDR3: CASGLWSDRRQYF. The DNA of the CDR3 is TGTGCTAGTGGTTTGTGGTCGGACAGACGGCAGTATTTT.

The CDR3, as DNA: TGTGCCAGTAGTATTCCTAGCGGGGGCCCTACAGATACGCAGTATTTT. It codes for CASSIPSGGPTDTQYF. The V gene is TRBV19, the J gene TRBJ2-3, with 10 bases lining up with TRBD2. Trimming at V came to 3 bases and at J to 3 bases, leaving 6 bases not matched to a gene. Germline V gene data show CDR1 as LNHDA and CDR2 as SQIVND (reference sequence). This CDR3 comprises 16 residues.

The chain employs TRBV2 and TRBJ2-3; D gene uncertain. This CDR3 has 13 residues. The germline gives CDR1 SNHLY, CDR2 FYNNEI. V lost 6 bases, J lost 4 bases, and 11 bases lay in between. The CDR3 region has the DNA TGTGCCAGCAGCTTCGGGTTTTCAGATACGCAGTATTTT. This encodes CASSFGFSDTQYF.

This chain connects TRBV11-3 to TRBJ2-1, with 9 positions matching TRBD2. With V trimmed by 6 bases and J by 5 bases, 11 bases remained unmatched. The CDR3 sequence is 16 residues long. Germline V gene lookup returns CDR1 SGHNT and CDR2 YENEEA. The DNA of the CDR3 is TGTGCCAGCAGTTTTTTAGCGGGGGCTAAAAACAATGAGCAGTTCTTC. Protein sequence: CASSFLAGAKNNEQFF.

This chain connects TRBV6-8 to TRBJ1-1; D is uncertain. Germline CDR1 MNHGY, CDR2 SAAAGT. The CDR3 contains 14 residues. Trimming removed 0 bases from V and 0 bases from J, with 5 bases in between. The CDR3 protein is CASSYSMVNTEAFF. CDR3 DNA: TGTGCCAGCAGTTACTCGATGGTGAACACTGAAGCTTTCTTT.

In its sample, this clone was seen once. This sequence joins TRBV5-1 and TRBJ2-3; TRBD1 agrees at 8 bases. The CDR3 sequence is 15 residues long. J lost 4 bases, V lost 4 bases, and 8 bases had no gene match. Germline CDR1 SGHRS, CDR2 YFSETQ. This CDR3 is CASSQDLTGADTQYF. CDR3 nucleotide sequence: TGCGCCAGCAGCCAAGACTTGACAGGGGCAGATACGCAGTATTTT.

J is TRBJ1-5 and V is TRBV11-3; 8 positions agree with TRBD1. Germline V gene data show CDR1 as SGHNT and CDR2 as YENEEA. CDR3 length: 15 amino acids. Trimming cost V 2 bases and J 7 bases; bases outside gene matches: 7. The CDR3 DNA is TGTGCCAGCAGCTTAACAGGGGGACCCGGGCAGCCCCAGCATTTT. Its protein product is CASSLTGGPGQPQHF.

DNA of the CDR3: TGTGCCAGTAGTATCCCCGCGGGGCTAGGGGGTGAGCAGTTCTTC. Its translation: CASSIPAGLGGEQFF. The chain has TRBV19 and TRBJ2-1, with D perhaps assigned TRBD1 or TRBD2 (6 bases each). Germline V gene lookup returns CDR1 LNHDA and CDR2 SQIVND (reference sequence). The CDR3 covers 15 residues. V dropped 3 bases and J dropped 9 bases, with 18 bases sitting between them.

The genes are TRBV12-5 and TRBJ1-1; weak D call: TRBD1 (5 bases). The CDR3 has 12 residues. Trimming pared 11 bases from V and 6 bases from J, leaving 16 bases between. Germline CDR1 is LGHNT and CDR2 is FRNRAP. The CDR3 loop is CAFRPWGPEAFF. The CDR3 bases are TGTGCTTTCAGGCCTTGGGGCCCTGAAGCTTTCTTT.